This TCR beta chain was documented in a study of T-cell memory formation after mild COVID-19. CDR3 length equals 13 residues. The germline V gene encodes CDR1 LNHDA and CDR2 SQIVND (reference sequence). The V gene lost 7 bases and the J gene lost 2 bases, with 8 bases spanning the gap. Study-level findings and limits: Later expanders leaned CD4+, whereas clones that contracted between day 15 and 85 were balanced CD4/CD8. Confirmation was lacking for SARS-CoV-2 specificity of second-wave clones that peaked on day 37.

A 5'RACE reaction primed in the constant segment made cDNA libraries of TCR alpha and TCR beta, and these carried sample barcodes and UMIs. Via MiXCR, TCRdb re-called the 5' RACE reads, giving one row per CDR3 protein. The sample lists 250,000 to 350,000 distinct CDR3 sequences; approximately 15% were seen once. Comments on this clonotype: Its target is unknown.

The chain employs TRBV19 and TRBJ2-2; maybe TRBD1 (5 bases). This TCR was sampled from a man younger than 30 who had mild COVID-19 (a few samples of this study predate the infection). Cell type and time point are not known. The sequenced sample was PBMCs or a T cell subset sorted from them (not recorded which). In DNA form, the CDR3 reads TGTGCCAGTATCAGGGATAACACCGGGGAGCTGTTTTTT. This codes for CASIRDNTGELFF.